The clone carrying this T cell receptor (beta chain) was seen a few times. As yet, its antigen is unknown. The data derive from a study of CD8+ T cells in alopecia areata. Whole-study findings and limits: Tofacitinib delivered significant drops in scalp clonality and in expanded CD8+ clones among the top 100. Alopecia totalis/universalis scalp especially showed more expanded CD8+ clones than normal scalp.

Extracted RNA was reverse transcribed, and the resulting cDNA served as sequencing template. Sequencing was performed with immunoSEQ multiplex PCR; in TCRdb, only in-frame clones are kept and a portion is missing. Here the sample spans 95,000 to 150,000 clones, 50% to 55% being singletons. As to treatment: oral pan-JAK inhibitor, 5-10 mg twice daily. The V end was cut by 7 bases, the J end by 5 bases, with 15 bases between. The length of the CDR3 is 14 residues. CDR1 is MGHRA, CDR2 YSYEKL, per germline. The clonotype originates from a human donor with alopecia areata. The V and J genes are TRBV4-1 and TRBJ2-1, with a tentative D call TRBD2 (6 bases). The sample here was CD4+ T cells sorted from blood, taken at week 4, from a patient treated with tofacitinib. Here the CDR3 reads CASTRGLGNNEQFF. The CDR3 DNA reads TGCGCCAGCACCCGGGGGTTAGGGAACAATGAGCAGTTCTTC.